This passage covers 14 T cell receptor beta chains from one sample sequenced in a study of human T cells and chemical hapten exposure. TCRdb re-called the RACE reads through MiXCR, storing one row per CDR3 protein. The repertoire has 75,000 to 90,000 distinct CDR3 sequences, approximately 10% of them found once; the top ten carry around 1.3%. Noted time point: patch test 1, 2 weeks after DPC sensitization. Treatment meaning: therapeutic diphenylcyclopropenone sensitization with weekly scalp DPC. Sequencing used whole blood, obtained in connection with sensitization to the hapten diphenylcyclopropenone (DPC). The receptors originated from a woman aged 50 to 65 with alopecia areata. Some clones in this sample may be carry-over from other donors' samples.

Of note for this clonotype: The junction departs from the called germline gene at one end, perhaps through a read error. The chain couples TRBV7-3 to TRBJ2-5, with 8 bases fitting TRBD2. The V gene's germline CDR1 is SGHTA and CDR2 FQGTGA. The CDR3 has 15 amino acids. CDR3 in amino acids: CASSLGGRPGETRYF. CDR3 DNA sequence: TGTGCCAGCAGCTTAGGCGGGAGGCCGGGGGAGACCCGGTACTTC. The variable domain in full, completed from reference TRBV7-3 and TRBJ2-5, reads GAGVSQTPSNKVTEKGKYVELRCDPISGHTALYWYRQSLGQGPEFLIYFQGTGAADDSGLPNDRFFAVRPEGSVSTLKIQRTERGDSAVYLCASSLGGRPGETRYFGPGTRLLVL.

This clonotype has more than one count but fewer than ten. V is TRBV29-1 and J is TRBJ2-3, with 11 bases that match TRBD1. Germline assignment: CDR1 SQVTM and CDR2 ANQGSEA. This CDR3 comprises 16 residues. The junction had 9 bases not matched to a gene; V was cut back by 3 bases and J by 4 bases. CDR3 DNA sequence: TGCAGCGTTGAGGTCGGAGGGACAGGGGGAGCAGATACGCAGTATTTT. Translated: CSVEVGGTGGADTQYF.

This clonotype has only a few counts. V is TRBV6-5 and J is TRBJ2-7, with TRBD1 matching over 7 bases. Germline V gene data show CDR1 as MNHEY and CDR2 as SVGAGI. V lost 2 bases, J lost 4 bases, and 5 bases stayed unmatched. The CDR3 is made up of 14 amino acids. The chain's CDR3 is CASSYPGQTYEQYF. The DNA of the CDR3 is TGTGCCAGCAGTTACCCGGGACAGACTTACGAGCAGTACTTC.

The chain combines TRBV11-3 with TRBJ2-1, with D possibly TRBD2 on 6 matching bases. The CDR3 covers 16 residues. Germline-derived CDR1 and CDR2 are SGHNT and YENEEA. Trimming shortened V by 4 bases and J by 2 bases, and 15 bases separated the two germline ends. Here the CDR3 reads CASSWGPPGAYNEQFF. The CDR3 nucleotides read TGTGCCAGCAGCTGGGGACCGCCGGGGGCCTACAATGAGCAGTTCTTC.

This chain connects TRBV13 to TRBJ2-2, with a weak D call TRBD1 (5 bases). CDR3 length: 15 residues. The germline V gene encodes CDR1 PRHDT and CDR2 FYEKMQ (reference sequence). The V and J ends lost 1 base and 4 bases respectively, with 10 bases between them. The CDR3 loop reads CASSLEGLITGELFF. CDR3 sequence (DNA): TGTGCCAGCAGCTTAGAGGGGCTCATCACCGGGGAGCTGTTTTTT.

The CDR3 sequence: CASSPGQGNQPQHF. DNA for the CDR3: TGTGCCAGCTCACCGGGACAGGGGAATCAGCCCCAGCATTTT. This sequence joins TRBV18 and TRBJ1-5, with 10 positions matching TRBD1. Germline V gives CDR1 KGHSH, CDR2 LQKENI. The CDR3 length is 14 residues. Unmatched junction bases numbered 0, after V lost 3 bases and J lost 4 bases.

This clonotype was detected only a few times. The DNA of the CDR3 is TGCAGTGCTCCCGGGACTAGCGGCTACGAGCAGTACTTC. This sequence encodes CSAPGTSGYEQYF. The chain recombines TRBV20-1 with TRBJ2-7; 11 nucleotides line up with TRBD2. The CDR3 runs 13 residues. Trimming cost V 5 bases and J 3 bases; bases outside gene matches: 3. CDR1 and CDR2 from the germline V gene are DFQATT and SNEGSKA (reference sequence).

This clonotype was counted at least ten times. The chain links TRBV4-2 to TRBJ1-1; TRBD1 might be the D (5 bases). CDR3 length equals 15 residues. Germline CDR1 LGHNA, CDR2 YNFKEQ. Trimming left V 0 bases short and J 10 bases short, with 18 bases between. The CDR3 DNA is TGTGCCAGCAGCCAAGATGGGACCCGCGGCCTGGGAGCTTTCTTT. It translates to CASSQDGTRGLGAFF.

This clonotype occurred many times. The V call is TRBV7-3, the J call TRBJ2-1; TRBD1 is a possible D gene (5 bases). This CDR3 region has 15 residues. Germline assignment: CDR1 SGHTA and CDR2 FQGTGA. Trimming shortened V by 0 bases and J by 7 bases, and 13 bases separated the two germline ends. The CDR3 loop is CASSLTMDTRNEQFF. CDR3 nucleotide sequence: TGTGCCAGCAGCTTAACAATGGACACAAGGAATGAGCAGTTCTTC.

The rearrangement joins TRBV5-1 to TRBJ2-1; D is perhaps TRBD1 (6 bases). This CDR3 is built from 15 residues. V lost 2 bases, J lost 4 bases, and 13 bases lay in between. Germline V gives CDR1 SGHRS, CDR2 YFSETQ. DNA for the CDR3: TGCGCCAGCAGCTTCACCAGGACAGAATACAATGAGCAGTTCTTC. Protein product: CASSFTRTEYNEQFF.

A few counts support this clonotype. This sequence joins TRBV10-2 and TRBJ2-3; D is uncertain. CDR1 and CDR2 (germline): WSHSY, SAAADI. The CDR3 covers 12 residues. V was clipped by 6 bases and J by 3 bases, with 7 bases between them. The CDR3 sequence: CASSPRTDTQYF. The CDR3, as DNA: TGCGCCAGCAGCCCTAGAACAGATACGCAGTATTTT.

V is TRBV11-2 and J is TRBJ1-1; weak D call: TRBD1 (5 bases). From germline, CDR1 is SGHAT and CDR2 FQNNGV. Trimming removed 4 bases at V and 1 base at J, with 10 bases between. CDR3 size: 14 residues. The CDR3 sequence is CASSWGNKNTEAFF. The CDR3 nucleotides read TGTGCCAGCAGCTGGGGGAACAAGAACACTGAAGCTTTCTTT.

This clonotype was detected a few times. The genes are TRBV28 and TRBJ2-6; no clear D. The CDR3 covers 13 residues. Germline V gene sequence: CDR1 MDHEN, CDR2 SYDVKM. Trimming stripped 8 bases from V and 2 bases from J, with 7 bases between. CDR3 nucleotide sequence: TGTGCCAGCGGGTTTGCTGGGGCCAACGTCCTGACTTTC. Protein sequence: CASGFAGANVLTF.

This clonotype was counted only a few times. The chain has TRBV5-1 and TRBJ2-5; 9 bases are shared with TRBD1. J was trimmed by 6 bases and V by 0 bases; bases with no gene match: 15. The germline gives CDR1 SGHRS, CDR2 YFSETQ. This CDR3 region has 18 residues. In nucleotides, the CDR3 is TGCGCCAGCAGCTTGGGATTCCTGGACAGGGGAGCCGGGAAGACCCAGTACTTC. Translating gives CASSLGFLDRGAGKTQYF.